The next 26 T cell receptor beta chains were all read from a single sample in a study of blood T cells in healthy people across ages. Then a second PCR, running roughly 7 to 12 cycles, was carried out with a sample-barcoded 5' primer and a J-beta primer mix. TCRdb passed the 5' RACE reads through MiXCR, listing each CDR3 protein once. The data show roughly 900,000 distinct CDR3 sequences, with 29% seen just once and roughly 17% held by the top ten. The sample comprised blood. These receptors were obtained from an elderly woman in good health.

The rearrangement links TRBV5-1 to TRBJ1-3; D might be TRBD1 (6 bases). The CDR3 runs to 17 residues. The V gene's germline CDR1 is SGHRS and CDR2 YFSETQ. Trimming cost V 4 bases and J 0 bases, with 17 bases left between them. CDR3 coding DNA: TGCGCCAGCAGCCCTATAGGGGGGAAGTTCTCTGGAAACACCATATATTTT. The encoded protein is CASSPIGGKFSGNTIYF.

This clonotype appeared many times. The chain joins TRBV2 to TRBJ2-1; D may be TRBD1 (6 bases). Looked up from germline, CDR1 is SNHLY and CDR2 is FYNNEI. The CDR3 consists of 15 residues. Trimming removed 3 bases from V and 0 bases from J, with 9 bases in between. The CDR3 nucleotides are TGTGCCAGCAGTGACCAGGGGATCTCCTACAATGAGCAGTTCTTC. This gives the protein CASSDQGISYNEQFF.

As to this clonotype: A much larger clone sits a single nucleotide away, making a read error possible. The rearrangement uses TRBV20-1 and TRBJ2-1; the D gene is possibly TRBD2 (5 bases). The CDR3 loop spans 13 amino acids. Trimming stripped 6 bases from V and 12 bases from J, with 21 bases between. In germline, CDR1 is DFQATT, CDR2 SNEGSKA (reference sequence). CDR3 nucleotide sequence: TGCAGTGCCGGAGGAACCGGACGGCCCGGGCAGTTCTTC. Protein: CSAGGTGRPGQFF.

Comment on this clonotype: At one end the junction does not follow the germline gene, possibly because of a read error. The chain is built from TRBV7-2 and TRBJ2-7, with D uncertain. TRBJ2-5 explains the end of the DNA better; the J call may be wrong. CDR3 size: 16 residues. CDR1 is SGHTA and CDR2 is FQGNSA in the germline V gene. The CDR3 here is CASSAHGWGKQGTQYF. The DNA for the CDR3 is TGTGCCAGCAGCGCCCATGGTTGGGGAAAGCAAGGGACCCAGTACTTC.

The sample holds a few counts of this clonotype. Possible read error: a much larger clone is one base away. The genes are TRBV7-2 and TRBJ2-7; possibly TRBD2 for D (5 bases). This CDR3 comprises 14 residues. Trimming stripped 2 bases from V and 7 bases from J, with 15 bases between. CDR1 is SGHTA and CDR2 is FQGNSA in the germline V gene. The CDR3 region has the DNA TGTGCCAGCAGCTTATCTACTAGTCATGGTGAGCAGTACTTC. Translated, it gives CASSLSTSHGEQYF.

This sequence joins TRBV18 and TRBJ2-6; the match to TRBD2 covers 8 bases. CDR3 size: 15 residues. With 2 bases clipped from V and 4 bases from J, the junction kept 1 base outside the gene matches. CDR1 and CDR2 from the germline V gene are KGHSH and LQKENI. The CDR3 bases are TGTGCCAGCTCACCAAGCGGGGGCGGGGCCAACGTCCTGACTTTC. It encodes CASSPSGGGANVLTF.

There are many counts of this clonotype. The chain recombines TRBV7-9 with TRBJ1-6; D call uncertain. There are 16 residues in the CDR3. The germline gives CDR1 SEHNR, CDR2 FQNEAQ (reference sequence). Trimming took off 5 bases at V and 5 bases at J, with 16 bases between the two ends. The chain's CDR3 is CASSNYGGGDNSPLHF. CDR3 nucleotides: TGTGCCAGCAGCAACTACGGAGGTGGTGATAATTCACCCCTCCACTTT.

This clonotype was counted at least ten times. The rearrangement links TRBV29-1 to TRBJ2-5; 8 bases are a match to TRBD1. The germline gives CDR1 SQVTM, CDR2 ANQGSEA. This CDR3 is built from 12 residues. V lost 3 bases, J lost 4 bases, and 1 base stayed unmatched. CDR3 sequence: CSVDTGGETQYF. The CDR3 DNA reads TGCAGCGTTGATACAGGGGGAGAGACCCAGTACTTC.

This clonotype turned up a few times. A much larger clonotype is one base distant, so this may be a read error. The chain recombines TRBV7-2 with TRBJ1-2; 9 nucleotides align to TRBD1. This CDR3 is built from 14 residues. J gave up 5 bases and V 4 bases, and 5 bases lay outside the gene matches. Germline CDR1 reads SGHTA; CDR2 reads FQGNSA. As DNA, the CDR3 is TGTGCCAGCAGCTGTAAACAGGGGGCATATGGCTACACCTTC. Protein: CASSCKQGAYGYTF.

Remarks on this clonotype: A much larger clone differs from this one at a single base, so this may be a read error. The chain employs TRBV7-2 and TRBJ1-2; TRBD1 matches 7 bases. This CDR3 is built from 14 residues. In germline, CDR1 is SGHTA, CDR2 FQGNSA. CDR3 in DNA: TGTGCCAGCAGCCGGTACAGGGGTAACTATGGCTGCACCTTC. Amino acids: CASSRYRGNYGCTF.

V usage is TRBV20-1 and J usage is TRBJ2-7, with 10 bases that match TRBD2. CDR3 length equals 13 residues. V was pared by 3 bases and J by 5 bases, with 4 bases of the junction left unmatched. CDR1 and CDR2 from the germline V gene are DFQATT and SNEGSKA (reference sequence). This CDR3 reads CSASLAGAHEQYF. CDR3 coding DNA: TGCAGTGCTAGCCTAGCGGGAGCCCACGAGCAGTACTTC.

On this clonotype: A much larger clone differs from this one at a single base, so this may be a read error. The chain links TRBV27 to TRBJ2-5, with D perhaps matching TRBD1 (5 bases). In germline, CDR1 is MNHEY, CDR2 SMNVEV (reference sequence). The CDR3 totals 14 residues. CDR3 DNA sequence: TGTGCCCGCAGTGACTCAGGGAAACAAGAGACCCAGTACTTC. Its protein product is CARSDSGKQETQYF.

CDR3 sequence reads: CASSWETGGSSYEQYF. CDR3 bases: TGTGCCAGCAGTTGGGAGACAGGGGGATCCTCCTACGAGCAGTACTTC. This chain connects TRBV28 to TRBJ2-7, with TRBD1 identical over 9 bases. The CDR3 totals 16 residues. Germline V gene sequence: CDR1 MDHEN, CDR2 SYDVKM. V shed 4 bases, J shed 0 bases, and the junction held 7 bases outside the gene matches.

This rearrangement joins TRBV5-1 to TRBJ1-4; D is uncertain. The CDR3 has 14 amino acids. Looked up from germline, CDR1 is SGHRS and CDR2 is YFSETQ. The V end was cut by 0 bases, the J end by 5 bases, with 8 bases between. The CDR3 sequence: CASSLESRNEKLFF. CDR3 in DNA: TGCGCCAGCAGCTTGGAGAGCAGAAATGAAAAACTGTTTTTT.

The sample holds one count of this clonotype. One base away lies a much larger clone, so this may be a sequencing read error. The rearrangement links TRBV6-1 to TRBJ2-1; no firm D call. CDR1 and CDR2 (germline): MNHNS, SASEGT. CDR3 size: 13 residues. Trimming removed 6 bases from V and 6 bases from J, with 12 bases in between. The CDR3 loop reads CASRAVEPNEQFF. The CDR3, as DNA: TGTGCCAGCAGAGCAGTAGAACCCAATGAGCAGTTCTTC.

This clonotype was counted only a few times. DNA for the CDR3: TGTGCCAGCAGCTTCGACAGGGGGCGTAATGAAAAACTGTTTTTT. Translation gives CASSFDRGRNEKLFF. The V call is TRBV7-2, the J call TRBJ1-4, with 10 bases aligning to TRBD1. V dropped 3 bases and J dropped 4; count of bases not matched to a gene: 2. This CDR3 region has 15 residues. From germline, CDR1 is SGHTA and CDR2 FQGNSA.

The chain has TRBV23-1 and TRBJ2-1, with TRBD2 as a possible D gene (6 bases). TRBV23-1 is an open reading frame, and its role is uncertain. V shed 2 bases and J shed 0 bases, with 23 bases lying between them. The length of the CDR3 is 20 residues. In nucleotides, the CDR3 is TGCGCCAGCAGTCAAAGGCTAGCGCGGTCCCGCCCTTTCTCCTACAATGAGCAGTTCTTC. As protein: CASSQRLARSRPFSYNEQFF.

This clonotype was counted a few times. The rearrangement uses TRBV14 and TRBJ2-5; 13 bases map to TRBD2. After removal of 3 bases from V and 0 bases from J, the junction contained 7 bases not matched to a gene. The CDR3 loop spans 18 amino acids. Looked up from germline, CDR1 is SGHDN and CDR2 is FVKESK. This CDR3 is CASSHGELAGGYQETQYF. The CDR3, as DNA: TGTGCCAGCAGCCACGGTGAACTAGCGGGGGGGTACCAAGAGACCCAGTACTTC.

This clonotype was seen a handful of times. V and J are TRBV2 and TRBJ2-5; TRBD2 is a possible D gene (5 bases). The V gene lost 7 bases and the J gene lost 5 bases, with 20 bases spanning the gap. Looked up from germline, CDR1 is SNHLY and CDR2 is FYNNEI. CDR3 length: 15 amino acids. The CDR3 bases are TGTGCCAGCATAACGTTGCCGGCGGGTGGGGAGACCCAGTACTTC. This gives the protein CASITLPAGGETQYF.

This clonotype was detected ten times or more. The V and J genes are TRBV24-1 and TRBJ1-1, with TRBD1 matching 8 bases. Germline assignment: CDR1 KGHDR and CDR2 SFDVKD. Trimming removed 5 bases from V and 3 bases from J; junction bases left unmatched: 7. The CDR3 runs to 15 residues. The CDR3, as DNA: TGTGCCACCAGTGGTAAGGACAGGGCGGACACTGAAGCTTTCTTT. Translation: CATSGKDRADTEAFF.

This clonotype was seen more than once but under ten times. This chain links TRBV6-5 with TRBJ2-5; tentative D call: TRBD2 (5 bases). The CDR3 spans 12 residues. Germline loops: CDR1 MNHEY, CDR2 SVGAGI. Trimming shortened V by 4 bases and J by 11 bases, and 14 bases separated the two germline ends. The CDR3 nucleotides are TGTGCCAGCAGTTCATCAACTGGGGAGCAGTACTTC. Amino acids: CASSSSTGEQYF.

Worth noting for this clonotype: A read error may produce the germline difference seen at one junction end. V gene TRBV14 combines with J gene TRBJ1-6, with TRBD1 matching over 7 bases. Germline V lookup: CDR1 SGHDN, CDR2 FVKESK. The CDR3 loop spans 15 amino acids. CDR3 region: CAGSLGTVRNSPLHF. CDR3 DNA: TGTGCCGGCAGCCTAGGGACAGTCCGTAATTCACCCCTCCACTTT.

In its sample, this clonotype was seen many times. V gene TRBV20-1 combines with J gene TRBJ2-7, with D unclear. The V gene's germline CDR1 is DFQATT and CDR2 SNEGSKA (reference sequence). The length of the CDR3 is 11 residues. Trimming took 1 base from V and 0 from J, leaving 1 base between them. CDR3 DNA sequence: TGCAGTGCTAGAGTCTCCTACGAGCAGTACTTC. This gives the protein CSARVSYEQYF.

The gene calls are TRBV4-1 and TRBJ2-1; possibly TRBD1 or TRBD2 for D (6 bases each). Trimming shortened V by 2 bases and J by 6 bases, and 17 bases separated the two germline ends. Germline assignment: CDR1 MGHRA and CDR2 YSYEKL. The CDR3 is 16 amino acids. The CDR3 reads CASSQPTGAGVNEQFF. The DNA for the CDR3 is TGCGCCAGCAGCCAACCGACGGGGGCAGGGGTCAATGAGCAGTTCTTC.

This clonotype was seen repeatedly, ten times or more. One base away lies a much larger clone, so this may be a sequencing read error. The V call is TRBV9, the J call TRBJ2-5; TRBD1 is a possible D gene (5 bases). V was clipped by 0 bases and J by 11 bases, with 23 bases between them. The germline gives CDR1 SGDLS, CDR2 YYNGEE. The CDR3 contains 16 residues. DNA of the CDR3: TGTGCCAGCAGCGTAGGGGGTCGACAAGGGGCCAATGAGCAGTACTTC. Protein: CASSVGGRQGANEQYF. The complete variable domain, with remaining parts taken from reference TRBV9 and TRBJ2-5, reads DSGVTQTPKHLITATGQRVTLRCSPRSGDLSVYWYQQSLDQGLQFLIQYYNGEERAKGNILERFSAQQFPDLHSELNLSSLELGDSALYFCASSVGGRQGANEQYFGPGTRLLVL.

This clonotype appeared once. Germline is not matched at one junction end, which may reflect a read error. The CDR3 bases are TGTGCCAGCAGTGGCCCCGGGAGAGGGATACCAGATACGGAGTATTTT. As protein: CASSGPGRGIPDTEYF. The J gene is TRBJ2-3, the V gene TRBV12-3 or TRBV12-4; a possible D gene is TRBD2 (6 bases). The CDR3 covers 16 residues.